This TCR beta chain was obtained from a study of blood T cell repertoires in COVID-19. Study-wide context: Both acute and convalescent COVID-19 samples were obtained from the United States, Italy and Spain. PBMCs, B-cell-depleted T cells, or T cells were the source of the cDNA or gDNA that made up the material.

Original methodology: It was from reference gene primer amplification that nucleated cell counts were estimated. Measured with immunoSEQ multiplex PCR; TCRdb has only the in-frame clones, and not every one. The V and J calls and clone size are taken from that table; D and trimming were inferred from the DNA. Found here are about 190,000 clones, around four fifths of them singletons; the top ten hold roughly an eighth. This CDR3 is built from 15 residues. Trimming removed 3 bases at V and 0 bases at J, with 10 bases between. CDR1 is SGHRS, CDR2 YFSETQ, per germline. This sequence was found in a man aged 25 to 45 with active or convalescent COVID-19. Input material: peripheral blood. The chain uses TRBV5-1 and TRBJ1-5; a weak D match, TRBD1 (5 bases). The CDR3 sequence: CASSWRGDSNQPQHF. DNA for the CDR3: TGCGCCAGCAGCTGGCGGGGCGATAGCAATCAGCCCCAGCATTTT.